This TCR beta chain came from a study of T cell responses to AZD1222 COVID-19 vaccine (dated by TCRdb to 2020 to 2022). In terms of the full investigation: AZD1222 recipients whose second dose came at about 4 weeks and those whose second dose came at about 12 weeks were combined into one group, since spike-specific TCR depth and breadth did not differ between the two schedules. TCR sequencing covered roughly 230 trial participants: 207 given two doses of AZD1222 and approximately 26 given two doses of MenACWY control vaccine. Trial participants were enrolled by age into 18-55, 56-69 and 70-plus year subgroups, with roughly 160, 29 and 62 TCR-sequenced participants respectively.

The sample's time point label, in plain terms: baseline before first vaccination. The vaccinee samples were drawn from two UK trials, COV001 and COV002, one of which was a single-blind randomized controlled phase 2/3 trial testing AZD1222 (ChAdOx1 nCoV-19) in healthy adults. For TCRbeta chain sequencing, PBMC samples from trial participants were taken at day 0 and at day 28 after the second dose. The CDR3 regions of human TCRbeta chains were subjected to immunosequencing. From the authors' description of their analysis: TCRs in the repertoires were compared against a reference library of SARS-CoV-2-specific TCRs that had been generated with the MIRA antigen-specificity platform. Breadth was defined as the fraction of unique TCRs that were SARS-CoV-2-associated, and depth was defined as the fraction of total T cells that were SARS-CoV-2-associated. Using the MIRA data, every spike-specific TCR was mapped to the spike region that the TCR reacted to and assigned to either a CD4 or a CD8 class. Log10-transformed breadth and depth values were compared by one-way ANOVA with Sidak's multiple comparisons tests. Not all clones reach the TCRdb copy of this immuneACCESS table, which keeps in-frame sequences only. Checked studies attribute under half of the gap to unresolved V genes and leave the rest unexplained. Clone size and V and J calls were adopted from that table, with D and trimming inferred from the DNA. This sample holds around 97,000 clones; 90% were observed only once. The ten largest clonotypes hold roughly 5% of the sample.

As a fraction of the sample, this clone is medium-sized (0.01 to 0.1%). This clone's antigen is unknown. One base away there is no much larger clone; base qualities are not given. The same CDR3 is also encoded by other DNA sequences in this sample. The paper's findings and limits, for the study overall: Participants were mostly white British and included more females than males, and it was suggested by the authors that clonal diversity may have been underestimated. The 56-69-year group was small, and its depth increase did not reach significance, likely because of low power. Conclusions about previously exposed vaccinees are limited because only six or seven AZD1222 recipients were SARS-CoV-2 seropositive at baseline. Because no day 14 peak-response samples were available, the repertoires could be characterized only after the peak T cell response. Nearly half of unique spike-specific TCRs reportedly recognized epitopes outside regions mutated in the B.1.351 and B.1.1.7 variants. The vaccine-associated CD4 TCRs covered the entire spike protein, and the dominant responses fell in regions 160-218 and 743-854. A significant rise in spike-specific TCR breadth and depth was observed after two AZD1222 doses relative to day 0 and relative to MenACWY recipients.

From the cysteine through the phenylalanine, the CDR3 covers 13 amino acids. Only the CDR3 region is kept as DNA, spanning 39 bases read in frame from base 1. The germline V gene yields SGHNT for CDR1 and YENEEA for CDR2. Relative to germline, V is 3 bases shorter and J is 1 base shorter, with 6 bases between their ends. The chain is made from TRBV11-3 and TRBJ1-1, with the D gene not clear enough to name. The sequence derives from an adult in good health. The material sequenced was peripheral blood, taken on day 0 of AZD1222 vaccination. At the DNA level, the sequence is TGTGCCAGCAGCTTCGGCGGGAACACTGAAGCTTTCTTT. This codes for CASSFGGNTEAFF.